The 5 T cell receptor beta chains below were found in one sample sequenced in a study of vaccination and CD4 T cells after COVID-19. As for treatment: roughly 11-day PBMC culture with coronavirus spike peptide pools or control peptides (ViraFEST assay). The antigens for these receptors are not known. Sequence data for DNA of cultured CD4+ T cells were generated by the Oncomine TCR Beta short-read assay. One entry per CDR3 protein, called by TCRdb with MiXCR from the PCR reads. The repertoire holds about 19,000 distinct CDR3 sequences, with around 29% as singletons. The sample consisted of cultured CD4+ T cells from blood. Source of these receptors: a human donor with COVID-19.

The CDR3 is CASISSWRGDQETQYF. In DNA, the CDR3 is TGTGCCAGCATAAGCTCGTGGCGGGGCGACCAAGAGACCCAGTACTTC. V and J are TRBV6-1 and TRBJ2-5, with D tentatively TRBD2 (6 bases). Germline V CDR1 and CDR2: MNHNS, SASEGT. The CDR3 consists of 16 residues. Trimming cost V 7 bases and J 0 bases, with 18 bases left between them.

With respect to this clonotype: At one end, the junction sequence differs from germline, possibly due to a read error. The chain employs TRBV20-1 and TRBJ1-2; maybe TRBD1 (5 bases). Germline loops: CDR1 DFQATT, CDR2 SNEGSKA (reference sequence). There are 12 residues in the CDR3. For the CDR3, the DNA is TGCAGTGCTAGAGAGCAGGGACTAGGGGCCCGCTTC. Translation gives CSAREQGLGARF.

The V and J genes are TRBV29-1 and TRBJ1-2; D perhaps matches TRBD1 (5 bases). The length of the CDR3 is 12 residues. Germline values: CDR1 SQVTM, CDR2 ANQGSEA. Trimming stripped 5 bases from V and 6 bases from J, with 13 bases between. CDR3 nucleotides: TGCAGCGTTTCAGGGCTTCGGGATGGCTACACCTTC. Encoded protein: CSVSGLRDGYTF.

The V gene is TRBV24-1, the J gene TRBJ2-3; D gene ambiguous. Trimming cost V 3 bases and J 6 bases, with 3 bases left between them. Germline V gives CDR1 KGHDR, CDR2 SFDVKD. This CDR3 has 11 amino acids. The CDR3, as DNA: TGTGCCACCAGTGATCGGGATACGCAGTATTTT. Translation: CATSDRDTQYF.

This clonotype was picked up a small number of times. The chain uses TRBV18 and TRBJ1-3; D remains unclear. V lost 5 bases and J 3 bases, leaving 8 bases between the germline ends. From germline, CDR1 is KGHSH and CDR2 LQKENI. The CDR3 has 13 residues. DNA for the CDR3: TGTGCCAGCTCATCAGGCAATGGAAACACCATATATTTT. It translates to CASSSGNGNTIYF.